A single sample is the source of the 13 T cell receptor beta chains below, sequenced in a study of blood T cell repertoires in COVID-19 (dated by TCRdb to 2019 to 2021). The library was produced with the immunoSEQ multiplex PCR assay. The clones in this table, taken by TCRdb from immuneACCESS, are in-frame only. Not every clone is retained; where verified, under half of the shortfall comes from an unresolved V gene, and the cause of the rest is unknown. Within this sample are 150,000 to 200,000 clones, with less than 90% of them counted one time only. 2.1% of the sample is in the top ten clones. The source material was peripheral blood. The receptors here all came from a man in his 70s with active or convalescent COVID-19.

J is TRBJ1-1 and V is TRBV5-6, with 9 bases matching TRBD1. V dropped 2 bases and J dropped 1; count of bases not matched to a gene: 3. The germline gives CDR1 SGHDT, CDR2 YYEEEE. The CDR3 loop spans 15 amino acids. CDR3 DNA sequence: TGTGCCAGCAGCTTCGGACAGGGGAGGAACACTGAAGCTTTCTTT. It yields the protein CASSFGQGRNTEAFF.

On this clone: One end of the junction varies from germline; a read error may be responsible. The chain couples TRBV7-7 to TRBJ2-5; 10 bases map to TRBD1. Germline V gene sequence: CDR1 SSHAT, CDR2 FNYEAQ (reference sequence). The CDR3 contains 14 residues. The CDR3 DNA reads as TGTGCTAGCAGCTTCGGGACAGGGGTGGAGACCCAGTACTTC. This translates into CASSFGTGVETQYF.

The V call is TRBV10-3, the J call TRBJ1-2, with 8 nucleotides matching TRBD1. The CDR3 contains 15 residues. V shed 5 bases, J shed 4 bases, and the junction held 9 bases outside the gene matches. Per germline, CDR1 ENHRY and CDR2 SYGVKD. The CDR3 here is CAISKTGDVTYGYTF. CDR3 in DNA: TGTGCCATCAGTAAGACAGGGGATGTTACCTATGGCTACACCTTC.

The J gene is TRBJ1-4, the V gene TRBV11-3; the match to TRBD1 covers 7 bases. The CDR3 loop spans 16 amino acids. The V gene's germline CDR1 is SGHNT and CDR2 YENEEA. J lost 4 bases, V lost 2 bases, and 7 bases had no gene match. CDR3 coding DNA: TGTGCCAGCAGCTTATGTCCGGGACAGTTTAATGAAAAACTGTTTTTT. As protein: CASSLCPGQFNEKLFF.

This chain's CDR3 is CASSLAVGGRYEQYF. CDR3 bases: TGTGCCAGCAGCCTCGCCGTCGGGGGAAGATACGAGCAGTACTTC. The chain employs TRBV3-1 (or the pseudogene TRBV3-2) and TRBJ2-7; D possibly corresponds to TRBD2 (6 bases). This CDR3 contains 15 residues. The V gene lost 4 bases and the J gene lost 4 bases, with 17 bases spanning the gap. CDR1 LGHDT and CDR2 YNNKEL come from the germline V gene (reference sequence).

The gene calls are TRBV14 and TRBJ2-7; perhaps TRBD2 as D (6 bases). CDR3 size: 15 residues. Germline V lookup: CDR1 SGHDN, CDR2 FVKESK. V lost 4 bases and J lost 2, with 15 bases in between. The CDR3 nucleotides read TGTGCCAGCAGCCGACCAGGAGGGGAAGCCTACGAGCAGTACTTC. It specifies CASSRPGGEAYEQYF.

This chain uses TRBV19 with TRBJ2-1; 7 bases agree with TRBD2. Germline V gene data show CDR1 as LNHDA and CDR2 as SQIVND (reference sequence). There are 14 residues in the CDR3. V shed 6 bases, J shed 4 bases, and the junction held 6 bases outside the gene matches. The CDR3 bases are TGTGCCAGTAGGGGCGGACTAGAGTACAATGAGCAGTTCTTC. This translates into CASRGGLEYNEQFF.

This rearrangement joins TRBV15 to TRBJ2-7, with a weak D call TRBD2 (6 bases). The CDR3 has 14 amino acids. Germline-derived CDR1 and CDR2 are LNHNV and YYDKDF (reference sequence). The V end lost 1 base, the J end lost 3 bases, and 10 bases lay between the germline ends. Written as DNA, the CDR3 is TGTGCCACCAGCAGAGTCGGGGGTTTCTACGAGCAGTACTTC. It translates to CATSRVGGFYEQYF.

The chain joins TRBV28 to TRBJ1-1; 7 nucleotides agree with TRBD1. CDR1 MDHEN and CDR2 SYDVKM come from the germline V gene. The CDR3 loop spans 17 amino acids. The V and J ends lost 3 bases and 0 bases, in that order; junction bases with no gene match: 10. CDR3 sequence: CASSFRRGTGVNTEAFF. The CDR3 bases are TGTGCCAGCAGTTTTCGCAGGGGGACGGGCGTGAACACTGAAGCTTTCTTT.

This chain connects TRBV9 to TRBJ2-5, with D possibly TRBD1 on 6 matching bases. This CDR3 region has 17 residues. V was cut by 2 bases and J by 2 bases, with 19 bases left in between. CDR1 SGDLS and CDR2 YYNGEE come from the germline V gene. The CDR3, as DNA: TGTGCCAGCAGCGTCGCCACCCCCGGGACACGACAAGAGACCCAGTACTTC. This codes for CASSVATPGTRQETQYF.

The rearrangement joins TRBV2 to TRBJ1-6, with D maybe TRBD1 (5 bases). Germline loops: CDR1 SNHLY, CDR2 FYNNEI. CDR3 size: 16 residues. V gave up 6 bases and J gave up 0 bases, with 12 bases separating them. This CDR3 is CASRDTMSSYNSPLHF. CDR3 DNA sequence: TGTGCCAGCAGGGACACTATGAGCTCCTATAATTCACCCCTCCACTTT.

This clone was observed a single time. The chain employs TRBV3-1 (or the pseudogene TRBV3-2) and TRBJ2-5, with TRBD2 matching 8 bases. V shed 4 bases, J shed 4 bases, and the junction held 5 bases outside the gene matches. The CDR3 totals 14 residues. CDR1 is LGHDT and CDR2 is YNNKEL in the germline V gene (reference sequence). This chain's CDR3 is CASSPGGERETQYF. In nucleotides, the CDR3 is TGTGCCAGCAGCCCGGGGGGGGAGAGAGAGACCCAGTACTTC.

The chain recombines TRBV27 with TRBJ2-1; TRBD1 aligns across 8 bases. Germline values: CDR1 MNHEY, CDR2 SMNVEV (reference sequence). After removal of 4 bases from V and 5 bases from J, the junction contained 16 bases not matched to a gene. CDR3 length equals 18 residues. CDR3 in amino acids: CASSSQSTRQGTHNEQFF. The CDR3 coding sequence is TGTGCCAGCAGTTCGCAATCAACCAGACAGGGGACCCACAATGAGCAGTTCTTC.